This entry is about one T cell receptor beta chain. This clonotype appeared a few times. No antigen is known for it. Base-call qualities are not available, and no considerably larger clone is one nucleotide away. This sample was included in a study of regulatory T cells in long-lasting Graves disease (dated by TCRdb to about 2021). Regarding the research as a whole: Newly diagnosed Graves' disease patients had taken antithyroid drugs for less than 3 months. A total of roughly 33 samples were covered by TCR sequencing, comprising approximately 13 persistent and around 20 newly diagnosed Graves' disease patients. The study was conducted in China and was registered as a clinical trial. Peripheral blood TCR sequencing and RNA sequencing compared persistent Graves' disease patients with newly diagnosed Graves' disease patients. Study-wide findings and limitations: The authors noted that the small sample size was a limitation that may lower accuracy. Compared with newly diagnosed patients, patients with persistent Graves' disease had lower TCR Shannon entropy and fewer highly expanded clones, which suggests clonal expansion. Because the primary lesion, thyroid tissue, could not be accessed, the study looked at peripheral blood alone. Sequencing and analysis were restricted to the TCR beta chain. TRBV28, TRBJ1-2 and TRBJ2-5 were preferentially used in persistent disease, while TRBV20-1 and TRBJ2-1 were favored in newly diagnosed disease. Patients with persistent disease shared more public clonotypes (roughly 2,900) than newly diagnosed patients did (about 1,000).

In light of the paper, this sample's time point label describes: newly diagnosed GD, antithyroid drugs for less than 3 months. For both TCR sequencing and RNA sequencing, RNA was extracted from PBMCs using TRIzol. The diagnosis of Graves' disease was made according to American Thyroid Association guidelines. Recruitment of patients was carried out at an endocrinology department in Xi'an, China. Each patient gave roughly 8.4 milliliters of peripheral blood, collected in an EDTA anticoagulant tube. Ficoll Paque Plus density gradient separation was used to isolate PBMCs, and no additional T cell sorting was done. An Agilent 2100 Bioanalyzer and agarose gel were used to check RNA quality, and a NanoDrop 2000 was used to measure RNA concentration. CDR1 and CDR2 are drawn from the germline V gene: SGHTS, YDEGEE. Including cysteine and phenylalanine, the CDR3 has 15 amino acids. This entry keeps only the CDR3 DNA: 45 bases, framed from base 1. Trimming takes 6 bases from V and 0 bases from J, and the germline ends sit 13 bases apart.

The library was built by means of multiplex PCR. Sequencing was carried out with an Illumina HiSeq 4000. To build TCR beta libraries, CDR3 regions were amplified by Arm-PCR using iRepertoire HTBI primers. Before sequencing, the PCR products went through gel purification. Concerning the study's data processing: A total of fewer than 70 TRBV and approximately 13 TRBJ segments were identified across samples and were used for gene usage analysis of CDR3 amino acid clonotypes. Filtered high-quality paired reads were merged into contigs using COPE and FqMerger. BLAST was used to align contigs to IMGT TRBV, TRBD and TRBJ reference genes, with CDR3 defined following IMGT. Any clonotype with a frequency above 0.1% was classified as a highly expanded clone. Shannon entropy was used to measure repertoire diversity, and the Gini coefficient was used to measure V-J evenness. A clonotype was considered public if more than one individual shared it. Starting from the raw public reads, TCRdb applied fastp trimming at Q25, assembled clones with MiXCR and retained in-frame beta chains. Under each unique CDR3 protein, matching rows form one entry showing the most common genes and DNA. TCRdb, rather than the study authors, made the V and J calls. This sample comprises about 520,000 distinct CDR3 sequences, more than 10% of them detected only once. Roughly 8.2% of the sample rests with the top ten.

These sequences were also reported in another study, on T cells in Graves' hyperthyroidism and ophthalmopathy. The second investigation adds: A patient counted as having stable Graves' hyperthyroidism if no progression to ophthalmopathy occurred over 18 months of follow-up. Hyperthyroidism patients were newly diagnosed, had a disease duration of under 2 months, and were aged 18 to 65 years. The study excluded patients with uncontrolled infections, other autoimmune diseases, pregnancy or lactation. Diagnoses were based on clinical symptoms, serum thyroxine and TRAb, thyroid ultrasound and orbital computed tomography. The TCR CDR3 was subjected to a first round of RT-PCR using the HTBI primer set and the Qiagen OneStep RT-PCR kit. Most expanded thyroid clonotypes (frequency above 0.001) were also detected in blood, suggesting blood repertoires may reflect thyroid immune responses. A model built on a 13 V-J signature distinguished ophthalmopathy from stable hyperthyroidism, reaching 85% to 90% sensitivity and about 81% specificity in cross-validation and 80%/75% in testing. During validation, the model predicted progression to ophthalmopathy a median of roughly six months ahead of onset, with around 65% sensitivity and 72% to 85% specificity. To identify distinguishing TCR V-J signatures, a discovery cohort of 100 patients was used, comprising under 45 with Graves' ophthalmopathy and around 57 with stable Graves' hyperthyroidism. Prospective prediction of ophthalmopathy was tested in an independent validation cohort consisting of about 20 hyperthyroidism patients and some 17 patients who later progressed to ophthalmopathy. The 100 discovery patients were randomly split 7:3 into training and test sets. The study also compared thyroid tissue and blood T-cell repertoires from several Graves' hyperthyroidism patients. After blood sampling, hyperthyroidism patients were treated with methimazole at a starting dose of 30 mg daily, and ophthalmopathy patients were treated with high-dose intravenous methylprednisolone. A second multiplex PCR round built the libraries, followed by size selection and purification. The libraries were sequenced on an Illumina HiSeq2000 using paired-end 100 bp reads. SOAPnuke was used to process the raw data, throwing out any read that contained adapters or uncalled bases, had a mean Phred below 15, or lacked an exact constant-primer or identifier match. COPE v1.2.5 was used to merge the high-quality paired reads, and each unique nucleotide sequence was defined as a clonotype. MiTCR v1.1 was used to align clonotypes to the IMGT TRBV, TRBD and TRBJ reference segments. The analysis was restricted to V-J combinations with a frequency above 0.0001, which together covered 99% to 99.2% of the repertoires. The TCS score was defined as the ratio of F50 (clonal expansion) to E x V (chaos), calculated using BLOSUM62-based TCRdist between CDR3 peptides within each V-J. Welch's t-statistics and random forest reduced around 510 V-J features to roughly 13, which were used in a naive Bayes classifier (R e1071). No statistical method was used to fix the sample size in advance, and group allocation was not hidden from the investigators. TCR Vbeta CDR3 sequencing of some 140 peripheral blood samples (roughly 43 ophthalmopathy, some 75 hyperthyroidism and 17 progressor patients) is reported in the paper.

The receptor was derived from a woman in her thirties with Graves disease. Donor details come from another sample of the same person, matched by shared clones. The chain is encoded by TRBV5-8 joined to TRBJ2-1; TRBD1 is a possible D gene, resting on 5 matching bases. Here the sequenced sample was peripheral blood mononuclear cells (PBMCs), taken at new diagnosis, from a patient treated with antithyroid drugs. The bases are TGTGCCAGCAAACGCGGACACCACTCCTACAATGAGCAGTTCTTC. Protein translation: CASKRGHHSYNEQFF. Reference TRBV5-8 and TRBJ2-1 proteins supply the regions before and after the CDR3; the full variable domain is: EAGVTQSPTHLIKTRGQQATLRCSPISGHTSVYWYQQALGLGLQFLLWYDEGEERNRGNFPPRFSGRQFPNYSSELNVNALELEDSALYLCASKRGHHSYNEQFFGPGTRLTVL.